This TCR beta chain was identified in a study of graft-versus-host responses after intestinal transplantation. General study points: GvH clones detected in recipient marrow included some appearing first in ileum or blood.

This clone was recorded a few times. Clones were sequenced by immunoSEQ multiplex PCR, and TCRdb holds only the in-frame ones, with some missing. The table lists roughly 8,600 clones, around 29% of them singletons. Responder cells labeled with CFSE (approximately 200,000) were co-plated with irradiated stimulator cells labeled with violet dye (approximately 200,000). The sequencing used alloreactive CD8+ T cells from a mixed lymphocyte reaction culture, collected before intestinal transplant. The subset here: CFSE-low proliferating T cells sorted from roughly 6-day pre-transplant mixed lymphocyte reaction (GvH or HvG direction). This receptor was identified in a human patient who received an intestinal transplant.

The CDR3 DNA is TGTGCCAGCAGTTTCATTACCGGGACACCAGCCTACGAGCAGTACTTC. Translation gives CASSFITGTPAYEQYF. The chain uses TRBV27 and TRBJ2-7; D might be TRBD1 (6 bases). Germline CDR1 is MNHEY and CDR2 is SMNVEV (reference sequence). CDR3 size: 16 residues. Trimming left V 3 bases short and J 2 bases short, with 17 bases between.